The present TCR beta chain was sequenced within a study of vaccination and CD4 T cells after COVID-19. Study at large: Overlapping peptides covering the spike proteins of SARS-CoV-2, HCoV-NL63, HCoV-OC43 and HCoV-229E were added to stimulate cells. Whole-study findings and limits: The median proportion of reactive clones detected only post-vaccination in convalescent patients was 85% to 90%.

This clonotype was counted between two and nine times. Its antigen is currently unknown. Stated treatment: approximately nine-day PBMC culture with coronavirus spike peptide pools or control peptides (ViraFEST assay). ViraFEST stimulated the growth of antigen-specific T cells using peptide pools and subsequently profiled their TCRs by sequencing. After removal of 6 bases from V and 1 base from J, the junction contained 14 bases not matched to a gene. This CDR3 region has 17 residues. Germline assignment: CDR1 MNHEY and CDR2 SMNVEV (reference sequence). The Oncomine TCR Beta short-read assay was applied to DNA of cultured CD4+ T cells. TCRdb passed the PCR reads through MiXCR, listing each CDR3 protein once. The sample lists over 9,500 distinct CDR3 sequences; about 28% were seen once.

Sequencing was performed on cultured CD4+ T cells from blood. The TCR comes from a human donor with COVID-19. The chain uses TRBV27 and TRBJ1-2; 7 bases are shared with TRBD1. This CDR3 is CASSLGRFGTVNYGYTF. The CDR3 DNA is TGTGCCAGCAGCTTAGGTAGGTTCGGGACAGTTAACTATGGCTACACCTTC.